The 15 T cell receptor beta chains below were found in one sample sequenced in a study of spatial heterogeneity in lung cancer. TCRdb called the 5' RACE reads again in MiXCR, with one record for every CDR3 protein. The sample gives roughly 100,000 distinct CDR3 sequences, 7% to 9% of which show up once; 6.9% is in the top ten. The time point is: sample taken at primary tumor resection. Whole RNA, which was extracted from tumor, nontumor lung tissue or frozen PBMC, was sequenced without any cell sorting. Sample: PBMCs, taken at surgery. These receptors all stem from a male donor with early-stage non-small cell lung cancer.

The table lists this clonotype with many counts. The genes are TRBV6-2 or TRBV6-3 and TRBJ1-6; D may be TRBD1 (6 bases). Trimming removed 6 bases at V and 0 bases at J, with 12 bases between. CDR1 and CDR2 from the germline V gene are MNHEY and SVGEGT. The CDR3 runs 16 residues. This CDR3 reads CASRQAGASYNSPLHF. The CDR3 DNA reads as TGTGCCAGCAGACAAGCGGGGGCCTCCTATAATTCACCCCTCCACTTT.

The chain links TRBV7-9 to TRBJ2-3; possibly TRBD2 for D (7 bases). Germline V CDR1 and CDR2: SEHNR, FQNEAQ (reference sequence). This CDR3 has 16 amino acids. V gave up 2 bases and J gave up 0 bases, with 12 bases separating them. CDR3 coding DNA: TGTGCCAGCAGCTTATACGGGGGGCCTAGCACAGATACGCAGTATTTT. Residues: CASSLYGGPSTDTQYF.

J is TRBJ1-5 and V is TRBV4-3, with D uncertain. CDR3 length: 14 amino acids. V lost 4 bases and J lost 3, with 10 bases in between. CDR1 and CDR2 (germline): LGHNA, YSLEER. The DNA of the CDR3 is TGCGCCAGCAGCCCCGACGGCTACAATCAGCCCCAGCATTTT. Its translation is CASSPDGYNQPQHF.

This clonotype appeared many times. This chain connects TRBV12-3 or TRBV12-4 to TRBJ2-3; no reliable D call. V lost 0 bases to trimming and J lost 4 bases, with 8 bases between them. CDR3 length: 14 residues. The CDR3 spells CASSLARRADTQYF. In nucleotides, the CDR3 is TGTGCCAGCAGTTTAGCTAGACGTGCAGATACGCAGTATTTT.

This clonotype was counted a few times. The chain carries TRBV6-5 and TRBJ2-2; a possible D gene is TRBD1 (5 bases). V dropped 5 bases and J dropped 7 bases, with 17 bases sitting between them. The V gene's germline CDR1 is MNHEY and CDR2 SVGAGI. This CDR3 is built from 15 residues. CDR3 DNA: TGTGCCAGCAGTATCCAGGGATTTGGGCACGGGGAGCTGTTTTTT. Its translation: CASSIQGFGHGELFF.

This chain connects TRBV6-2 or TRBV6-3 to TRBJ2-1, with 9 bases identical to TRBD2. J gave up 5 bases and V 1 base, and 0 bases lay outside the gene matches. This CDR3 contains 14 residues. The germline CDR1 and CDR2 sequences are MNHEY and SVGEGT. The CDR3 DNA sequence: TGTGCCAGCAGTTACTTAGCGGGGGACAATGAGCAGTTCTTC. Amino acids: CASSYLAGDNEQFF.

This clonotype was recorded a few times. The chain is built from TRBV5-1 and TRBJ2-7, with 7 bases identical to TRBD1. The V gene end was trimmed by 2 bases and the J gene end by 2 bases; junction bases not matched to a gene: 7. In germline, CDR1 is SGHRS, CDR2 YFSETQ. The CDR3 loop spans 15 amino acids. The CDR3 region is CASSLGGQATYEQYF. In DNA, the CDR3 is TGCGCCAGCAGCTTAGGCGGACAGGCAACCTACGAGCAGTACTTC.

The sample holds many counts of this clonotype. V usage is TRBV7-9 and J usage is TRBJ2-5; tentative D call: TRBD1 (6 bases). Germline CDR1 reads SEHNR; CDR2 reads FQNEAQ (reference sequence). The CDR3 consists of 15 residues. Trimming took 3 bases from V and 5 from J, leaving 16 bases between them. As DNA, the CDR3 is TGTGCCAGCAGCTTTGGGACCCCGAGGGGGGAGACCCAGTACTTC. Translating it yields CASSFGTPRGETQYF.

The chain has TRBV5-1 and TRBJ1-2; 8 nucleotides agree with TRBD1. After removal of 3 bases from V and 4 bases from J, the junction contained 8 bases not matched to a gene. Germline CDR1 is SGHRS and CDR2 is YFSETQ. The CDR3 sequence is 15 residues long. CDR3 amino acids: CASSSITGGSYGYTF. CDR3 bases: TGCGCCAGCAGCTCCATCACAGGGGGAAGCTATGGCTACACCTTC.

This clonotype was seen a few times. The chain couples TRBV7-3 to TRBJ1-1, with D tentatively TRBD1 (5 bases). CDR1 is SGHTA and CDR2 is FQGTGA in the germline V gene. This CDR3 contains 13 residues. V was cut by 1 base and J by 6 bases, with 9 bases left in between. The CDR3 DNA is TGTGCCAGCAGCTTAAGGTCAGGGTCTGAAGCTTTCTTT. It yields the protein CASSLRSGSEAFF.

This clonotype appeared many times. The chain uses TRBV11-2 and TRBJ2-2; TRBD1 matches at 7 bases. From germline, CDR1 is SGHAT and CDR2 FQNNGV. After removal of 1 base from V and 5 bases from J, the junction contained 10 bases not matched to a gene. The CDR3 sequence is 17 residues long. The CDR3 reads CASSLALRTGWTGELFF. In DNA form, the CDR3 reads TGTGCCAGCAGCTTAGCCCTGAGGACAGGATGGACCGGGGAGCTGTTTTTT.

Only a few counts were recorded for this clonotype. The CDR3, as DNA: TGTGCCAGCAATAGGACGGTCGGCTACACCTTC. This codes for CASNRTVGYTF. The rearrangement links TRBV5-6 to TRBJ1-2, with D unresolved. This CDR3 is built from 11 residues. V was clipped by 6 bases and J by 8 bases, with 11 bases between them. Germline V lookup: CDR1 SGHDT, CDR2 YYEEEE.

The genes are TRBV3-1 and TRBJ2-5, with D unclear. V dropped 5 bases and J dropped 1 base, with 14 bases sitting between them. The germline gives CDR1 LGHDT, CDR2 YNNKEL (reference sequence). CDR3 length: 15 amino acids. In DNA form, the CDR3 reads TGTGCCAGCAGCAAACGGGCTACTATCCAAGAGACCCAGTACTTC. It is translated as CASSKRATIQETQYF.

This clonotype has more than one count but fewer than ten. The chain carries TRBV7-9 and TRBJ2-7; D is ambiguous. The CDR3 length is 14 residues. Germline-derived CDR1 and CDR2 are SEHNR and FQNEAQ (reference sequence). Trimming removed 2 bases from V and 0 bases from J, with 8 bases in between. CDR3 nucleotide sequence: TGTGCCAGCAGCTTAAGTTACAGCTCCTACGAGCAGTACTTC. Protein product: CASSLSYSSYEQYF. Looking up the rest from reference TRBV7-9 and TRBJ2-7 gives the full variable domain: DTGVSQNPRHKITKRGQNVTFRCDPISEHNRLYWYRQTLGQGPEFLTYFQNEAQLEKSRLLSDRFSAERPKGSFSTLEIQRTEQGDSAMYLCASSLSYSSYEQYFGPGTRLTVT.

This clonotype was seen a handful of times. The J gene is TRBJ2-1, the V gene TRBV5-1; D remains unclear. The CDR3 contains 15 residues. The V gene lost 0 bases and the J gene lost 0 bases, with 7 bases spanning the gap. Germline V gene lookup returns CDR1 SGHRS and CDR2 YFSETQ. The CDR3 sequence: CASSLGLLSYNEQFF. CDR3 DNA sequence: TGCGCCAGCAGCTTGGGACTTCTCTCCTACAATGAGCAGTTCTTC.